The source of this T cell receptor (beta chain) is a study of identical twins. Comments on this clonotype: The antigen remains unidentified.

Healthy Caucasians supplied all donations. Study observations and caveats: One should note that invariant MAIT and iNKT cells could partly confound zero-insertion analyses. Beta out-of-frame twin sharing showed a weaker excess.

CDR1 is SGHAT, CDR2 FQNNGV, per germline. The CDR3 spans 18 residues. V trimming: 1 base; J trimming: 7 bases; junction bases outside the gene matches: 15. With template switching, a universal primer site was added, and the cDNA carried unique molecular identifiers. TCRdb independently ran MiXCR on the 5' RACE reads; one entry per CDR3 protein. The table has 450,000 or so distinct CDR3 sequences, 13% to 15% seen once. The data also belong to a second study, concerning yellow fever vaccine responses in identical twins.

The source is a woman in her late teens or twenties in good health. The sequenced material came from CD4+ T cells sorted from blood. J is TRBJ2-5 and V is TRBV11-2; 10 bases agree with TRBD2. The CDR3 coding sequence is TGTGCCAGCAGCTTAGTGGCTAGCGGGGGCGCAACAAGGCCGACCCAGTACTTC. Translating it yields CASSLVASGGATRPTQYF.